This TCR beta chain was profiled in a study of spatial heterogeneity in lung cancer. By share, this clonotype counts as medium-sized. MiXCR was run by TCRdb on the 5' RACE reads, yielding one entry per CDR3 protein. The sample has 2,000 or so distinct CDR3 sequences; roughly 23% are singletons. Unmatched junction bases numbered 11, after V lost 1 base and J lost 2 bases. CDR3 length equals 19 residues. Germline V gene lookup returns CDR1 MGHRA and CDR2 YSYEKL. Time point described: sample taken at primary tumor resection. Sequencing of whole RNA from tumor, nontumor lung or frozen PBMC involved no sorting.

Sequenced material: normal lung tissue next to the tumor, taken at surgery. This clonotype was sampled from a male donor with early-stage non-small cell lung cancer. The J gene is TRBJ2-3, the V gene TRBV4-1, with 11 bases identical to TRBD2. CDR3 bases: TGCGCCAGCAGCCAAGGAGCTAGCGGGGGGTCCAGCCTCACAGATACGCAGTATTTT. Translated: CASSQGASGGSSLTDTQYF.